These T cell receptor beta chains were read from a single sample in a study of CD8 T cells in Susac syndrome. TCRdb redid the calling of the immunoSEQ multiplex PCR reads with MiXCR, one entry per CDR3 protein. The sample has 250,000 to 300,000 distinct CDR3 sequences, roughly 81% seen once. Sequencing used CD8+ T cells from PBMCs. The receptors were sampled from a human donor with multiple sclerosis. CDR3s include the opening cysteine and the closing phenylalanine or tryptophan. The D gene is left open where the match is weak. Clone size appears in some rows only: once, few, many, or a class for an expanded clone.

abundance	d_gene	j_gene	v_gene	CDR3nt	CDR3aa
NA	TRBD2	TRBJ2-5	TRBV4-1	TGCGCCAGCAGCCAGCCCGGGAGGGCCGATGAGACCCAGTACTTC	CASSQPGRADETQYF
NA	NA	TRBJ2-1	TRBV19	TGTGCCAGTAGGTGGGGGGAAGGGTACAATGAGCAGTTCTTC	CASRWGEGYNEQFF
NA	NA	TRBJ1-2	TRBV7-2	TGTGCCAGCAGCTTTCCCGGGGGGGCGCATGGCTACACCTTC	CASSFPGGAHGYTF
once	NA	TRBJ1-4	TRBV7-9	TGTGCCAGCAGCTTGGACAGCCCGCTAGAAAAACTGTTTTTT	CASSLDSPLEKLFF
few	TRBD1	TRBJ1-5	TRBV25-1	TGTGCCAGCATGGGGGGGGACAGGGGCCTTTATTTT	CASMGGDRGLYF
NA	TRBD2	TRBJ2-7	TRBV5-6	TGTGCCAGCAGCTCACTAGCGAAAGGGATATACGAGCAGTACTTC	CASSSLAKGIYEQYF
once	TRBD1	TRBJ2-1	TRBV27	TGTGCCAGCAGTTTACTAATGGGACAGGGTTACAATGAGCAGTTCTTC	CASSLLMGQGYNEQFF
NA	NA	TRBJ2-7	TRBV27	TGTGCCAGCAGTCCACCCACCTGGGGGGGCGCGGGCGAGCAGTACTTC	CASSPPTWGGAGEQYF
few	NA	TRBJ2-7	TRBV12-3/TRBV12-4	TGTGCCAGCAGTTTCGGGGGCGGCTACGAGCAGTACTTC	CASSFGGGYEQYF
NA	NA	TRBJ2-1	TRBV13	TGTGCCAGCGGGCGCGAGAACTCCTACAATGAGCAGTTCTTC	CASGRENSYNEQFF
NA	TRBD1	TRBJ1-2	TRBV27	TGTGCCAGCGGACGACAGGGGCTTCCTAACTATGGCTACACCTTC	CASGRQGLPNYGYTF
NA	TRBD2	TRBJ2-3	TRBV27	TGTGCCAGCAGTTTAGTGTTAGAGCGGGAGGCCAACACAGATACGCAGTATTTT	CASSLVLEREANTDTQYF
NA	NA	TRBJ1-2	TRBV9	TGTGCCAGCACCGAGGTACTCTATGGCTACACCTTC	CASTEVLYGYTF
NA	TRBD2	TRBJ2-1	TRBV7-3	TGTGCCAGCAGCTCGGTCCATAGCGGGGCCAACAATTCCGGGCAGTTCTTC	CASSSVHSGANNSGQFF
NA	NA	TRBJ1-1	TRBV30	TGTGCCTGGAAAAACGGAGGAGGTACTGAAGCTTTCTTT	CAWKNGGGTEAFF
NA	NA	TRBJ2-7	TRBV28	TGTGCCAGCAGTTCAACAAGTGGTACAGGGTTCGACGAGCAGTACTTC	CASSSTSGTGFDEQYF
NA	NA	TRBJ1-1	TRBV30	TGTGCCTGGAGTGTACCCGAGGGCAGGGCGAACACTGAAGCTTTCTTT	CAWSVPEGRANTEAFF
NA	TRBD1	TRBJ1-2	TRBV7-9	TGTGCCAGCAGCTTAGGGACAGGGGGGACCGGCGGCTACACCTTC	CASSLGTGGTGGYTF
NA	NA	TRBJ1-2	TRBV6-5	TGTGCCAGCAGTTACTCGACCTTCTATGGCTACACCTTC	CASSYSTFYGYTF
NA	NA	TRBJ2-1	TRBV9	TGTGCCAGCAGCGTAGTGGGGGGAGTCTACAATGAGCAGTTCTTC	CASSVVGGVYNEQFF
NA	NA	TRBJ1-1	TRBV20-1	TGCAGTGCCCCCGGCATATCGAACACTGAAGCTTTCTTT	CSAPGISNTEAFF
few	NA	TRBJ1-5	TRBV24-1	TGTGCCACCAGTTTGGGTGGCAATCAGCCCCAGCATTTT	CATSLGGNQPQHF
NA	NA	TRBJ1-2	TRBV27	TGTGCCAGCAGTCGCGGTGGGGGGGACGGCTACACCTTC	CASSRGGGDGYTF
NA	NA	TRBJ2-7	TRBV29-1	TGCAGCGCCCGAATCGCGGGACGACGGAGGTACGAGCAGTACTTC	CSARIAGRRRYEQYF
NA	TRBD1	TRBJ2-5	TRBV7-9	TGTGCCAGCAGCAAGACCTGGGACAGCCAAGAGACCCAGTACTTC	CASSKTWDSQETQYF
NA	TRBD2	TRBJ2-7	TRBV7-9	TGTGCCAGCGCCCGGGGCGGGAGGATCTACGAGCAGTACTTC	CASARGGRIYEQYF
NA	TRBD1	TRBJ1-2	TRBV27	TGTGCCAGCAGCGAAAACAGGGGGCGGCATGGCTACACCTTC	CASSENRGRHGYTF
NA	NA	TRBJ1-2	TRBV29-1	TGCAGCGTTGTGCGGACAGAGAACTATGGCTACACCTTC	CSVVRTENYGYTF
NA	TRBD2	TRBJ2-1	TRBV29-1	TGCAGCGTTCTTGGACTAGTCTACAATGAGCAGTTCTTC	CSVLGLVYNEQFF
once	NA	TRBJ1-2	TRBV2	TGTGCCAGCAGTGAAGGCCAGGGGCCCTATGGCTACACCTTC	CASSEGQGPYGYTF
NA	NA	TRBJ1-1	TRBV2	TGTGCCAGCGATGGCAATGAAGCTTTCTTT	CASDGNEAFF
NA	NA	TRBJ2-3	TRBV9	TGTGCCAGCAGCGTCAACTCACCCGGTACGCAGTATTTT	CASSVNSPGTQYF
NA	NA	TRBJ2-1	TRBV29-1	TGCAGCGTTGAATTTGCTCGGGGAACACGGTACAATGAGCAGTTCTTC	CSVEFARGTRYNEQFF
few	TRBD1	TRBJ2-7	TRBV9	TGTGCCAGCAGCTTAGGACAGGGGGGGCCGGCCTACGAGCAGTACTTC	CASSLGQGGPAYEQYF
NA	TRBD1	TRBJ1-2	TRBV7-9	TGTGCCAGCAGCTTGCAGGGGGCTGATGGCTACACCTTC	CASSLQGADGYTF
few	NA	TRBJ1-2	TRBV6-1	TGTGCCAGCAGTGAAGAGGGGACGGGGGGCTATGGCTACACCTTC	CASSEEGTGGYGYTF
once	NA	TRBJ1-1	TRBV19	TGTGCCAGTAGTATAGGAGGGGGGAGAACTGAAGCTTTCTTT	CASSIGGGRTEAFF
NA	NA	TRBJ1-2	TRBV27	TGTGCCAGCAGGGGACAAGACTATGGCTACACCTTC	CASRGQDYGYTF
NA	TRBD2	TRBJ2-5	TRBV9	TGTGCCAGCAGCGTTCGGCGGGAGGGCCCCCGAGAGACCCAGTACTTC	CASSVRREGPRETQYF
NA	TRBD2	TRBJ2-3	TRBV24-1	TGTGCCACCAGTGATTTGCCTAGCGGTCCAAACAACCTGGCAGATACGCAGTATTTT	CATSDLPSGPNNLADTQYF
NA	TRBD2	TRBJ2-1	TRBV4-2	TGTGCCAGCAGCCAAGCGTTAGCGGGAGGTAACTACAATGAGCAGTTCTTC	CASSQALAGGNYNEQFF